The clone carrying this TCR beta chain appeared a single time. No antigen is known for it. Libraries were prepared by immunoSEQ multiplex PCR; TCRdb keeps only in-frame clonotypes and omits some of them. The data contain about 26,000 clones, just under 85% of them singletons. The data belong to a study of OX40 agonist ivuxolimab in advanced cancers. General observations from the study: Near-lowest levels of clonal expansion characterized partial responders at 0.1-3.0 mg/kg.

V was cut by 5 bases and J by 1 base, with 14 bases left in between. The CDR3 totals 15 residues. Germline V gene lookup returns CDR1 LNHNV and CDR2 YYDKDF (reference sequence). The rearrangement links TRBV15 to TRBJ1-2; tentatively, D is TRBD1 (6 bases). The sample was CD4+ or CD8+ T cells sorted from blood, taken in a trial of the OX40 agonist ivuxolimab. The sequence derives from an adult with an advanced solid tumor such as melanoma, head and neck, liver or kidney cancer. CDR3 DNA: TGTGCCACCAGCGACAGTTACAGGGATAACTATGGCTACACCTTC. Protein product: CATSDSYRDNYGYTF.